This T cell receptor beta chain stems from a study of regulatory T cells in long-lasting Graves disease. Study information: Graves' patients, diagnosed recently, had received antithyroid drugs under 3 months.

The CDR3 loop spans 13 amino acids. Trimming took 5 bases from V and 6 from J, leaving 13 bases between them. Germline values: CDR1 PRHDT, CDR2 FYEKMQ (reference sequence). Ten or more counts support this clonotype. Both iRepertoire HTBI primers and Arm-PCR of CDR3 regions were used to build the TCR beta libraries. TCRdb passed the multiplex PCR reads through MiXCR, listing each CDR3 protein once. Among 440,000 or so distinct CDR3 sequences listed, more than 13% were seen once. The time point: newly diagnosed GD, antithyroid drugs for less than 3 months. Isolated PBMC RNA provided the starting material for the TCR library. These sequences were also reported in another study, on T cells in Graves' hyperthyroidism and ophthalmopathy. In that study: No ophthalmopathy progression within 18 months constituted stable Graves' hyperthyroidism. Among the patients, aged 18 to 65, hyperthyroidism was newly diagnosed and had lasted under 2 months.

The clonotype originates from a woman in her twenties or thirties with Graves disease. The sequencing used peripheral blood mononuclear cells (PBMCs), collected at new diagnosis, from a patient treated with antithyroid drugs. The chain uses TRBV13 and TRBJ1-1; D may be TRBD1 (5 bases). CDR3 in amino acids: CASSRDRAAEAFF. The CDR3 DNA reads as TGTGCCAGCAGCCGGGACCGGGCGGCTGAAGCTTTCTTT.